Sequencing of this T cell receptor beta chain was carried out in a study of CD4 and CD8 cells across lung adenocarcinoma regions. TCRdb itself ran the PCR reads through MiXCR, one entry per CDR3 protein. The repertoire holds 24,000 or so distinct CDR3 sequences, with around 52% as singletons. This clonotype was detected ten times or more. Germline CDR1 and CDR2: MNHNS and SASEGT. CDR3 length equals 14 residues. Trimming shortened V by 7 bases and J by 5 bases, and 14 bases separated the two germline ends. This chain connects TRBV6-1 to TRBJ2-2; D is unclear. This TCR was sampled from a male donor with lung adenocarcinoma. The CD4 and CD8 labels of this study may be unreliable. The sample consisted of CD4+ T cells from the center of a lung tumor. For the CDR3, the DNA is TGTGCCAGCAAGGAATTAGTATTTACCGGGGAGCTGTTTTTT. It encodes CASKELVFTGELFF.